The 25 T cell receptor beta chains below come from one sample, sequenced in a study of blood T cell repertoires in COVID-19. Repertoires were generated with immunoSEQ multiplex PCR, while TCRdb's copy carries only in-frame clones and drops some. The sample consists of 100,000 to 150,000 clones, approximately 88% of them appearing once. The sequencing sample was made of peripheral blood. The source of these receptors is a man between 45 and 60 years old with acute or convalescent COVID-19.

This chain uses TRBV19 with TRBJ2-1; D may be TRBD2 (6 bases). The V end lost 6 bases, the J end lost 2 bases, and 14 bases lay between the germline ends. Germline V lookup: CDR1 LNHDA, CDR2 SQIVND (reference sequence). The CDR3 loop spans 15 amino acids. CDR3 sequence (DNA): TGTGCCAGTAGAGTCGGGCGGGGACCCTACAATGAGCAGTTCTTC. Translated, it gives CASRVGRGPYNEQFF.

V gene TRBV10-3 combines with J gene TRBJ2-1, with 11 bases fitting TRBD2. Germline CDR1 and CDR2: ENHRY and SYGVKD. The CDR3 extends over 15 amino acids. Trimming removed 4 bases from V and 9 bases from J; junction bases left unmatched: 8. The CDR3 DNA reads TGTGCCATCAGTGCTAGCGGGGGGTTTTTTTTTGAGCAGTTCTTC. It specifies CAISASGGFFFEQFF.

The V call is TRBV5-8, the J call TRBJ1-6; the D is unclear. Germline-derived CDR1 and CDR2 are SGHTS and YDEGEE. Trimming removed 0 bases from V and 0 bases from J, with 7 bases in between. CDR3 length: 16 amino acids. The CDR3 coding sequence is TGTGCCAGCAGCTTGGCCGGGAACTCCTATAATTCACCCCTCCACTTT. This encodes CASSLAGNSYNSPLHF.

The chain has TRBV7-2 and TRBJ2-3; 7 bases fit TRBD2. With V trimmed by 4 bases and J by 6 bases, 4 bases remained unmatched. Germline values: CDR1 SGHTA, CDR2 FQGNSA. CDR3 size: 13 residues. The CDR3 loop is CASSSGLPDTQYF. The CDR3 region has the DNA TGTGCCAGCAGCTCGGGACTACCGGATACGCAGTATTTT.

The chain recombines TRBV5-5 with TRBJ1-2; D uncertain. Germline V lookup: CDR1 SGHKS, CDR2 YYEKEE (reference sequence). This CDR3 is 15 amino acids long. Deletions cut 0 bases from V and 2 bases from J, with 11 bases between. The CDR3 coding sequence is TGTGCCAGCAGCTTGGCAGGCCCGTCCAACTATGGCTACACCTTC. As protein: CASSLAGPSNYGYTF.

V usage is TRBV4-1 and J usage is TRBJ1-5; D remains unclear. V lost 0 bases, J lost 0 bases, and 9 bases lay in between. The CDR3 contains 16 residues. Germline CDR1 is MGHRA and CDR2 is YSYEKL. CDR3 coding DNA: TGCGCCAGCAGCCAAGAACCCGACTTTAGCAATCAGCCCCAGCATTTT. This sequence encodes CASSQEPDFSNQPQHF.

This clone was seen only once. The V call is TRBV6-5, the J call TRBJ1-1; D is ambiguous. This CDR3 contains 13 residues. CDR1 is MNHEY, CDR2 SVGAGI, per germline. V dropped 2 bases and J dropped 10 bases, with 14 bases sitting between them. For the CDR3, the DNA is TGTGCCAGCAGTTACGACCGGGATTCTGGAGCTTTCTTT. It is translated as CASSYDRDSGAFF.

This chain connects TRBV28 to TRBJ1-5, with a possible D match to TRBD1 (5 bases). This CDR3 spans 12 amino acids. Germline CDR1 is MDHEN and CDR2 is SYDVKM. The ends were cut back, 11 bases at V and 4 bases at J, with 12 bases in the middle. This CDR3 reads CAQGAPNQPQHF. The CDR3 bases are TGTGCCCAAGGGGCCCCAAATCAGCCCCAGCATTTT.

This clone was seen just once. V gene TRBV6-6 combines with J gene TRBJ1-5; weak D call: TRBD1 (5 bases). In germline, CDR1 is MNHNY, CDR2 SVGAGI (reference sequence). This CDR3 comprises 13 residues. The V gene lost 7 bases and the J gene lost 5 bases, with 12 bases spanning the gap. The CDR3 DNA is TGTGCCAGCACCAAGGACACTTATCAGCCCCAGCATTTT. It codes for CASTKDTYQPQHF.

CDR3 loop: CASSLPQVGRGLVGSYNEQFF. The CDR3 coding sequence is TGTGCCAGCAGCTTACCCCAGGTCGGCAGGGGGCTCGTAGGGTCCTACAATGAGCAGTTCTTC. This rearrangement joins TRBV28 to TRBJ2-1; 8 nucleotides line up with TRBD1. The trim removed 6 bases at V and 1 base at J, leaving 23 bases unmatched. Looked up from germline, CDR1 is MDHEN and CDR2 is SYDVKM. There are 21 residues in the CDR3. Looking up the rest from reference TRBV28 and TRBJ2-1 gives the full variable domain: DVKVTQSSRYLVKRTGEKVFLECVQDMDHENMFWYRQDPGLGLRLIYFSYDVKMKEKGDIPEGYSVSREKKERFSLILESASTNQTSMYLCASSLPQVGRGLVGSYNEQFFGPGTRLTVL.

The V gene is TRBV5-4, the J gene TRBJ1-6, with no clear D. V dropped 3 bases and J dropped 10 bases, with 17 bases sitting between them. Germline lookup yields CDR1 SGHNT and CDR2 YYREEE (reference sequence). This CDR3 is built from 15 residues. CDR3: CASSSDVMTRSPLHF. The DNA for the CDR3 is TGTGCCAGCAGCTCCGACGTTATGACTAGGTCACCCCTCCACTTT.

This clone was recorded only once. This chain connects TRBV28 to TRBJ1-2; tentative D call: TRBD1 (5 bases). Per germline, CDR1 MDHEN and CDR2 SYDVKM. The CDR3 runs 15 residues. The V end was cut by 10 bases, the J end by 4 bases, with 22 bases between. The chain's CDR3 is CAIRPPLGASYGYTF. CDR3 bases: TGTGCCATCCGACCTCCGCTTGGGGCGAGCTATGGCTACACCTTC.

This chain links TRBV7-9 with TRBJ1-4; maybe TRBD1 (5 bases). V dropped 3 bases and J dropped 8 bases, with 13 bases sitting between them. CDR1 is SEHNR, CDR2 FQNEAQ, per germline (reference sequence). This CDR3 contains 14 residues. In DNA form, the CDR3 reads TGTGCCAGCAGCTTTGGTCAGGGCTTGGAAAAACTGTTTTTT. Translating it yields CASSFGQGLEKLFF.

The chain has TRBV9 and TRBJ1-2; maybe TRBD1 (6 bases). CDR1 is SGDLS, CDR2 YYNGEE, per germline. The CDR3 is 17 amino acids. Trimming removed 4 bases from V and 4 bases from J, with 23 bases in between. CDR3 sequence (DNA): TGTGCCAGCAGCCCAAGACTTAGACAGGACCCAACCTATGGCTACACCTTC. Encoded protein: CASSPRLRQDPTYGYTF.

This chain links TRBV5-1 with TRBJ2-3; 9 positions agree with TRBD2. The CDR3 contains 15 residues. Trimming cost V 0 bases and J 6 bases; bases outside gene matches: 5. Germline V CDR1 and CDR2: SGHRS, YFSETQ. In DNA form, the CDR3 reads TGCGCCAGCAGCTTGGGCGGGAGGGGAACCGATACGCAGTATTTT. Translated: CASSLGGRGTDTQYF. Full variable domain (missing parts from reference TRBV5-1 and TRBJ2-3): KAGVTQTPRYLIKTRGQQVTLSCSPISGHRSVSWYQQTPGQGLQFLFEYFSETQRNKGNFPGRFSGRQFSNSRSEMNVSTLELGDSALYLCASSLGGRGTDTQYFGPGTRLTVL.

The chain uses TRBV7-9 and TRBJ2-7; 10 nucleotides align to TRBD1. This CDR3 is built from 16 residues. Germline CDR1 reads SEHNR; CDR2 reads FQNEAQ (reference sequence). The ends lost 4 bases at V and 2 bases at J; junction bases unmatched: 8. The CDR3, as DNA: TGTGCCAGCAGCTCCACAAAAGGGACAGGGGCCTACGAGCAGTACTTC. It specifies CASSSTKGTGAYEQYF.

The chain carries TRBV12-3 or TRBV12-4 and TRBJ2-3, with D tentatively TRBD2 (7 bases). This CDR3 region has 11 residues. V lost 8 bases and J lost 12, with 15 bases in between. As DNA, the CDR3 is TGTGCCAGCGGTAGGGGGGGACCCCAGTATTTT. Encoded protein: CASGRGGPQYF.

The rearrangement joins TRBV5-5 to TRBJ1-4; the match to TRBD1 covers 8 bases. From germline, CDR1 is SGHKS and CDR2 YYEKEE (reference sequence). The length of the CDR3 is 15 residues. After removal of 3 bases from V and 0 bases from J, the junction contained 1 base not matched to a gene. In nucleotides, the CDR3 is TGTGCCAGCAGCTCACAGGGGGCAACTAATGAAAAACTGTTTTTT. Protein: CASSSQGATNEKLFF.

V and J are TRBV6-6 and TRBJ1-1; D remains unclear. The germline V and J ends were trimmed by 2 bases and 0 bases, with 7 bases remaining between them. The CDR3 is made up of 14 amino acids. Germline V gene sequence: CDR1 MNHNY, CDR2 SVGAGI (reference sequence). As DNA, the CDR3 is TGTGCCAGCAGTTACCCAGAAATGAACACTGAAGCTTTCTTT. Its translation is CASSYPEMNTEAFF.

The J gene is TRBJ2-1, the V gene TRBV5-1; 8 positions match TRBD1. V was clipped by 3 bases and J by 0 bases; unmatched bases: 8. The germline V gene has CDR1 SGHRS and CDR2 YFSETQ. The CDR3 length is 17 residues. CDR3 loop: CASSSQGALSSYNEQFF. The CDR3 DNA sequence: TGCGCCAGCAGCTCCCAGGGGGCACTGAGCTCCTACAATGAGCAGTTCTTC.

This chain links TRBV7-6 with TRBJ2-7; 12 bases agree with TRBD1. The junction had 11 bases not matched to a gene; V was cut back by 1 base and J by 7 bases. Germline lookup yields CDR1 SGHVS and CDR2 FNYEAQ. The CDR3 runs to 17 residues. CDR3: CASSLGPPGQGAGEQYF. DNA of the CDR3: TGTGCCAGCAGCTTAGGGCCACCGGGACAGGGGGCGGGAGAGCAGTACTTC.

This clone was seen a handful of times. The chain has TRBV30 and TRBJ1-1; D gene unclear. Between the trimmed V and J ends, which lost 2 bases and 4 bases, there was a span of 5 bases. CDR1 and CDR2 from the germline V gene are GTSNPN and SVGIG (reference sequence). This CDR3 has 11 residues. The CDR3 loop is CAWSKSTEAFF. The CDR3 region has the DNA TGTGCCTGGAGTAAGAGCACTGAAGCTTTCTTT.

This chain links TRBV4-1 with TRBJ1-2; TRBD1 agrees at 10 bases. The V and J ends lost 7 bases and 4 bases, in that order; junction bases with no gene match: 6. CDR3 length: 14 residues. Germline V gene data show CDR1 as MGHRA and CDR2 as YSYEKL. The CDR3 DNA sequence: TGCGCCAGCATCCCGGGACAGGGGCCCTATGGCTACACCTTC. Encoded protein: CASIPGQGPYGYTF.

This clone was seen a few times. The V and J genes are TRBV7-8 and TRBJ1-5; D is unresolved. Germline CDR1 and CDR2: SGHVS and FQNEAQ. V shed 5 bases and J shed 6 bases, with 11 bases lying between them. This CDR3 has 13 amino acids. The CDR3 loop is CASSHVEGQPQHF. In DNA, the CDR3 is TGTGCCAGCAGCCACGTGGAGGGTCAGCCCCAGCATTTT.

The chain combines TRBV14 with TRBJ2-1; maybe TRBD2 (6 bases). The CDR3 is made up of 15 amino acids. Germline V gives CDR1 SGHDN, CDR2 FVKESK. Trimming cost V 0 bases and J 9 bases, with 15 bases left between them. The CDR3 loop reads CASSQDFFRGGEQFF. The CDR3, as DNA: TGTGCCAGCAGCCAAGATTTTTTTAGGGGAGGTGAGCAGTTCTTC.